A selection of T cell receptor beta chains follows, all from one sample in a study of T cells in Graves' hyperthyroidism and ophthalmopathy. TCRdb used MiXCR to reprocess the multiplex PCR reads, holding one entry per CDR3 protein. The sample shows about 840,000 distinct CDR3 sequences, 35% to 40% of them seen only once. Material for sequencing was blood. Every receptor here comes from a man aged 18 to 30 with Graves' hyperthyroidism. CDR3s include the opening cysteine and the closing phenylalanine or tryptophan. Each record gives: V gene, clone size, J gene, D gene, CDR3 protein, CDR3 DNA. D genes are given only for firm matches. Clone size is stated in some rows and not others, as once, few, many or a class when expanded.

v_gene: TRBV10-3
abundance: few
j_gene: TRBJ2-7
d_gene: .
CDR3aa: CASSTGDEGNEQYF
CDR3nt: TGTGCCAGCAGTACGGGGGATGAGGGAAACGAGCAGTACTTC

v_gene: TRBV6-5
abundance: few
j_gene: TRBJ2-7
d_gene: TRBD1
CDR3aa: CASSYGQGMNEQYF
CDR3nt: TGTGCCAGCAGTTACGGACAGGGGATGAACGAGCAGTACTTC

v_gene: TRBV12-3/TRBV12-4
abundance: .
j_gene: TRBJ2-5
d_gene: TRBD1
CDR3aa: CASSSLQGILGETQYF
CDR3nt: TGTGCCAGCAGTTCCTTACAGGGGATTCTAGGGGAGACCCAGTACTTC

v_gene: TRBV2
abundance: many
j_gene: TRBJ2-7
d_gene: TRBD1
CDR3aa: CASSETGFEEQYF
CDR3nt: TGTGCCAGCAGCGAGACAGGGTTTGAGGAGCAGTACTTC

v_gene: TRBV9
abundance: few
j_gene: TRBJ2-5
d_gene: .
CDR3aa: CASSVATTPGQETQYF
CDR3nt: TGTGCCAGCAGCGTAGCTACAACCCCGGGGCAAGAGACCCAGTACTTC

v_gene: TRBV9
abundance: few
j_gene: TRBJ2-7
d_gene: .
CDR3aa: CASSEEGGNYEQYF
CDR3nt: TGTGCCAGCAGCGAAGAGGGGGGCAATTACGAGCAGTACTTC

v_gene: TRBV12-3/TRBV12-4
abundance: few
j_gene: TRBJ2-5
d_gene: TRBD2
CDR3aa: CASSPDGTSVLETQYF
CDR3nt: TGTGCCAGCAGTCCTGACGGGACTAGCGTGCTTGAGACCCAGTACTTC

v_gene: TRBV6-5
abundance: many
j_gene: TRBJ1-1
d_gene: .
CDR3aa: CASRAPGLNVGAFF
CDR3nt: TGTGCCAGCAGAGCGCCGGGCCTGAACGTTGGCGCTTTCTTT

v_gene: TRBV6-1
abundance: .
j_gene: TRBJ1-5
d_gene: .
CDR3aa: CASSPAPGQGQPQHF
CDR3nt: TGTGCCAGCAGCCCGGCCCCGGGCCAGGGTCAGCCCCAGCATTTT

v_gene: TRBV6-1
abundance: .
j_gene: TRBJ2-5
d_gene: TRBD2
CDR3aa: CASSPSGLAGGGETQYF
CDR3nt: TGCGCCAGCAGCCCCTCGGGACTAGCGGGAGGAGGGGAGACCCAGTACTTC

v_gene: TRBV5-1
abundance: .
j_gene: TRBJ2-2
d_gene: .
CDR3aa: CASSLTRSGSGELFF
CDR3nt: TGCGCCAGCAGCTTAACTCGGTCGGGGTCCGGGGAGCTGTTTTTT

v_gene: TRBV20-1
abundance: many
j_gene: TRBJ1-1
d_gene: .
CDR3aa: CSARGSVGTEAFF
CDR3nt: TGCAGTGCTAGAGGGAGCGTGGGCACTGAAGCTTTCTTT

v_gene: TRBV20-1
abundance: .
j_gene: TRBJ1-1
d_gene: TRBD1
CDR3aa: CSANRQGSAFF
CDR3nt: TGCAGTGCTAATCGACAGGGGTCCGCTTTCTTT

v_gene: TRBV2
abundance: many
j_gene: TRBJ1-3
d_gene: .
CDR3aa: CASSDSSGFGNTIYF
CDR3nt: TGTGCCAGCAGTGACTCCTCGGGGTTCGGAAACACCATATATTTT

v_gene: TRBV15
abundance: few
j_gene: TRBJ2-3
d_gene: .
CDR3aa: CATSMEADTQYF
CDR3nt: TGTGCCACCAGCATGGAGGCAGATACGCAGTATTTT

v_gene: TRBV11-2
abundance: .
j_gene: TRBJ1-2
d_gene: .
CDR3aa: CASSLSGMENYGYTF
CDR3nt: TGTGCCAGCAGCTTATCGGGGATGGAGAACTATGGCTACACCTTC

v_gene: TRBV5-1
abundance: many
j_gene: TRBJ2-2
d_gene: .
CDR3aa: CASSLTGYGELFF
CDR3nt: TGCGCCAGCAGCTTGACAGGGTACGGGGAGCTGTTTTTT

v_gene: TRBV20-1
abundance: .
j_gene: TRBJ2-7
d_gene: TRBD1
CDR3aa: CSAHGTGVDYEQYF
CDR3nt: TGCAGTGCGCATGGGACAGGGGTAGACTACGAGCAGTACTTC

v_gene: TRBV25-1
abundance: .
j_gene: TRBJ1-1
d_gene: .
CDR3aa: CASSAVGIGTEAFF
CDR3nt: TGTGCCAGCAGTGCTGTGGGGATTGGCACTGAAGCTTTCTTT

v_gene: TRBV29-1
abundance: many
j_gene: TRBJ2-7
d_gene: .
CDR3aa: CSVRTVTYEQYF
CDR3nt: TGCAGCGTAAGGACAGTGACCTACGAGCAGTACTTC

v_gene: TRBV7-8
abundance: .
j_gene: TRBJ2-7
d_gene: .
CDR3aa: CASSFGPGRTYEQYF
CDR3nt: .

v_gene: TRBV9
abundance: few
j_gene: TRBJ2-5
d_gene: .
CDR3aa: CASSVGATYQETQYF
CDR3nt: TGTGCCAGCAGCGTGGGGGCGACGTACCAAGAGACCCAGTACTTC

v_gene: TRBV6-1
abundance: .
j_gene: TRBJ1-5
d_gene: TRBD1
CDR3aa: CASSVTGDNQPQHF
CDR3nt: TGTGCCAGCAGTGTGACAGGGGACAATCAGCCCCAGCATTTT

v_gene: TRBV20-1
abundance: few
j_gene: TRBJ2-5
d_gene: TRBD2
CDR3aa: CSVFSSGTGETQYF
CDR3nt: TGCAGTGTTTTCTCTAGCGGGACGGGCGAGACCCAGTACTTC

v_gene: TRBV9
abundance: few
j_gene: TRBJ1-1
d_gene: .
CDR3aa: CASSPPTNMNTEAFF
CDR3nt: TGTGCCAGCAGCCCCCCCACCAATATGAACACTGAAGCTTTCTTT

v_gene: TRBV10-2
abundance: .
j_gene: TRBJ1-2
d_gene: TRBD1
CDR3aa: CASSAYDRGAENPNYGYTF
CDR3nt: TGCGCCAGCAGTGCCTATGACAGGGGCGCAGAGAATCCAAACTATGGCTACACCTTC

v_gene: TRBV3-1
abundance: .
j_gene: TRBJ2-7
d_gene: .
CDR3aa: CASSQEEWTVKSYEQYF
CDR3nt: TGTGCCAGCAGCCAAGAGGAATGGACAGTGAAATCCTACGAGCAGTACTTC

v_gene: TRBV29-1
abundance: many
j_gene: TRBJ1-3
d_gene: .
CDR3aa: CSVDGGAFSGNTIYF
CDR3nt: TGCAGCGTTGATGGGGGAGCCTTCTCTGGAAACACCATATATTTT

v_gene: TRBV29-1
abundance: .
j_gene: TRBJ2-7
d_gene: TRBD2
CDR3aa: CSVDLAGGDYEQYF
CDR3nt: TGCAGCGTTGATCTAGCGGGAGGGGATTACGAGCAGTACTTC

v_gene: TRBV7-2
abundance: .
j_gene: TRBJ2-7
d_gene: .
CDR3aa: CASSPREPSYEQYF
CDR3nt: TGTGCCAGCAGCCCCCGGGAGCCCTCCTACGAGCAGTACTTC

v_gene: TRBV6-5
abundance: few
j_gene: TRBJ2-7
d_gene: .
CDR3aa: CASSLARFSYEQYF
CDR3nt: TGTGCCAGCAGTCTCGCACGTTTTTCCTACGAGCAGTACTTC

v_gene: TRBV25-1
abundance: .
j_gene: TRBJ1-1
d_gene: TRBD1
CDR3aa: CASLLTQGASTEAFF
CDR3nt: TGTGCCAGCTTACTAACACAGGGGGCGAGCACTGAAGCTTTCTTT

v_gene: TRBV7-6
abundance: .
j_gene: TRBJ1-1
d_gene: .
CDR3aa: CASSFAQTTTEAFF
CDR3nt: TGTGCCAGCAGCTTCGCCCAAACGACCACTGAAGCTTTCTTT

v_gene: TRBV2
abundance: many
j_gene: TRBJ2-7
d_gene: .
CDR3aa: CASSGRGQVHEQYF
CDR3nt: TGTGCCAGCAGTGGGAGGGGTCAGGTCCACGAGCAGTACTTC

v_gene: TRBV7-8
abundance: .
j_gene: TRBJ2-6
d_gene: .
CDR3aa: CASSLISTGANVLTF
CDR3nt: TGTGCCAGCAGCTTAATATCAACTGGGGCCAACGTCCTGACTTTC

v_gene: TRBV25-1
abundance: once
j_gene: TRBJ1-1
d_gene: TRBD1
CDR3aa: CASSLFQGDTEAFF
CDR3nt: TGTGCCAGCAGTCTTTTCCAGGGGGACACTGAAGCTTTCTTT

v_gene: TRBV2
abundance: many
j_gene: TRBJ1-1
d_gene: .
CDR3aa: CASTTQRALNTEAFF
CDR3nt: TGTGCCAGCACCACACAAAGGGCACTGAACACTGAAGCTTTCTTT

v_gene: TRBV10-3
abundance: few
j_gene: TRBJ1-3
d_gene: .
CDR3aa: CASRDSRGGNTIYF
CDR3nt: TGTGCCAGCAGGGATAGCAGGGGAGGAAACACCATATATTTT

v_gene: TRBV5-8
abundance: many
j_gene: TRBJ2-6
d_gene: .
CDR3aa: CASSLRISGANVLTF
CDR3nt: TGTGCCAGCAGCTTGAGGATCTCTGGGGCCAACGTCCTGACTTTC

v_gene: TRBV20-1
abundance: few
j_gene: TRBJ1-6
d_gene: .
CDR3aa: CSARVRDTNSPLHF
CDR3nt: TGCAGTGCTAGAGTTCGGGACACTAATTCACCCCTCCACTTT

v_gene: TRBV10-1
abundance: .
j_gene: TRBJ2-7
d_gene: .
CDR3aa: CASGFRGGREQYF
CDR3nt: TGTGCCAGCGGCTTCCGAGGGGGAAGGGAGCAGTACTTC

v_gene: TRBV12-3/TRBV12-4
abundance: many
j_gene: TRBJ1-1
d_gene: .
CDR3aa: CASSLGGRGTEAFF
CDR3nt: TGTGCCAGCAGCTTAGGAGGGCGGGGGACGGAAGCTTTCTTT

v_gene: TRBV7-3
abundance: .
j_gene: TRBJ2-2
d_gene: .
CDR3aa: CASSLTINFGTGELFF
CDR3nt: TGTGCCAGCAGCTTAACTATTAACTTTGGCACCGGGGAGCTGTTTTTT

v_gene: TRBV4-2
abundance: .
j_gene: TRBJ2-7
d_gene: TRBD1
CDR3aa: CASSQVLWTGSYEQYF
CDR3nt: TGTGCCAGCAGCCAGGTGCTTTGGACAGGCTCCTACGAGCAGTACTTC

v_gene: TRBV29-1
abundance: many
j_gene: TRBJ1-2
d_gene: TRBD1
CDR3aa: CSVEDRSRGSYGYTF
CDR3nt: TGCAGCGTTGAAGATCGTAGCAGGGGGTCCTATGGCTACACCTTC

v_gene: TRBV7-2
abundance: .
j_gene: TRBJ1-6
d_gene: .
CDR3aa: CASSLDIPQGGSPLHF
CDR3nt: TGTGCCAGCAGCTTAGACATCCCCCAAGGCGGTTCACCCCTCCACTTT

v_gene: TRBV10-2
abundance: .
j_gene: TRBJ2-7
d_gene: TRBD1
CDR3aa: CASSEYPWDGTGNNEQYF
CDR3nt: TGCGCCAGCAGTGAGTACCCCTGGGACGGGACAGGGAATAACGAGCAGTACTTC

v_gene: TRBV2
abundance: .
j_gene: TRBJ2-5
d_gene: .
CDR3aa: CASSELGRGEETQYF
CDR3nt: TGTGCCAGCAGTGAATTGGGCAGGGGCGAGGAGACCCAGTACTTC

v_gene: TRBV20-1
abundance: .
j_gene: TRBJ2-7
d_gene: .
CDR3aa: CSARRQTGSYEQYF
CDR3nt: TGCAGTGCTAGAAGGCAGACTGGCTCCTACGAGCAGTACTTC

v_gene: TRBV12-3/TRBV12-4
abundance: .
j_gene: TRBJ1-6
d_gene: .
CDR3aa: CASSAEPPGNSPLHF
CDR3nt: TGTGCCAGCAGTGCGGAACCCCCGGGGAATTCACCCCTCCACTTT

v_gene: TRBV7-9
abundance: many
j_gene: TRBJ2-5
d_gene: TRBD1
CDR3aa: CASSSPGGETQYF
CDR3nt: TGTGCCAGCAGCTCGCCAGGGGGAGAGACCCAGTACTTC

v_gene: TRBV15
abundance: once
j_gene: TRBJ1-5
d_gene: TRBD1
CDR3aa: CATSGTGDQPQHF
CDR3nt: TGTGCCACCAGCGGGACAGGGGATCAGCCCCAGCATTTT

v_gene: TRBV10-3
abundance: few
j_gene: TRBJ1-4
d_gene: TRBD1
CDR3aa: CAIRGTGMTNEKLFF
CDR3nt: TGTGCCATCAGGGGGACAGGAATGACTAATGAAAAACTGTTTTTT

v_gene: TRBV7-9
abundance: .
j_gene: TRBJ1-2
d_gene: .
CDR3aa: CASSLNSRGTGYTF
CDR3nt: TGTGCCAGCAGCTTAAATTCGAGAGGAACTGGCTACACCTTC